The next 8 T cell receptor beta chains were all read from a single sample in a study of Graves' ophthalmopathy and Graves' hyperthyroidism. RNA transcripts were the source from which TCR beta CDR3 regions were amplified. RT-PCR in the first round used HTBI primers; a second-round multiplex PCR followed. Using its own MiXCR run on the multiplex PCR reads, TCRdb lists one record per CDR3 protein. The repertoire holds 650,000 to 800,000 distinct CDR3 sequences, with approximately 39% as singletons. Sequenced sample: peripheral blood. The receptors derive from an adult man with Graves' ophthalmopathy.

The chain recombines TRBV6-2 or TRBV6-3 with TRBJ2-7; D is perhaps TRBD1 (5 bases). The V end was cut by 5 bases, the J end by 6 bases, with 11 bases between. CDR1 MNHEY and CDR2 SVGEGT come from the germline V gene. This CDR3 is 12 amino acids long. The CDR3 region has the DNA TGTGCCAGCAGTGAAGCAGGGTTCGAGCAGTACTTC. Translation: CASSEAGFEQYF.

This clonotype was seen only once. The conserved closing phenylalanine or tryptophan is absent in this CDR3, likely reflecting a read error. The DNA is omitted, as the CDR3 cannot be located on it reliably, and the CDR3 follows TCRdb's listing. The chain has TRBV4-3 and TRBJ2-5. CDR1 and CDR2 (germline): LGHNA, YSLEER. The CDR3 numbers 10 amino acids, ends counted. This CDR3 reads CASSQDLGTA.

In this sample, this clonotype turned up a few times. The chain uses TRBV7-2 and TRBJ2-5; the D gene is possibly TRBD1 (6 bases). Looked up from germline, CDR1 is SGHTA and CDR2 is FQGNSA. The V end was cut by 5 bases, the J end by 5 bases, with 15 bases between. This CDR3 comprises 14 residues. The CDR3 loop is CASSVDPQGETQYF. The DNA of the CDR3 is TGTGCCAGCAGCGTTGATCCCCAGGGGGAGACCCAGTACTTC.

V usage is TRBV7-2 and J usage is TRBJ1-5, with no clear D. CDR3 length: 14 amino acids. Germline CDR1 is SGHTA and CDR2 is FQGNSA. The V end was cut by 1 base, the J end by 3 bases, with 7 bases between. CDR3: CASSLGVNNQPQHF. In DNA form, the CDR3 reads TGTGCCAGCAGCTTAGGGGTTAACAATCAGCCCCAGCATTTT.

Comment on this clonotype: Since a much larger clone is just one base distant, this may be a read error. The chain has TRBV19 and TRBJ1-4; D unresolved. CDR3 length: 13 residues. Germline-derived CDR1 and CDR2 are LNHDA and SQIVND (reference sequence). This CDR3 is CAGSSQHNEKLFF. CDR3 DNA: TGTGCCGGTAGTAGTCAACACAATGAAAAACTGTTTTTT.

This clonotype was counted at least ten times. The genes are TRBV4-2 and TRBJ2-6; 8 nucleotides align to TRBD2. Germline values: CDR1 LGHNA, CDR2 YNFKEQ. Trimming removed 1 base from V and 1 base from J; junction bases left unmatched: 9. This CDR3 is 19 amino acids long. The CDR3 reads CASSQARGGIPSGANVLTF. Written as DNA, the CDR3 is TGTGCCAGCAGCCAAGCTCGCGGGGGGATACCATCTGGGGCCAACGTCCTGACTTTC.

The chain is built from TRBV10-3 and TRBJ2-3; D gene unclear. V was trimmed by 6 bases and J by 0 bases, leaving 10 bases between them. CDR3 length: 14 residues. Per germline, CDR1 ENHRY and CDR2 SYGVKD. The CDR3 coding sequence is TGTGCCATCAGCCAACTATCTAGCACAGATACGCAGTATTTT. It specifies CAISQLSSTDTQYF.

A few counts support this clonotype. The CDR3 bases are TGCGCCAGCAGCCAGACTCTCAGCTCCTACGAGCAGTACTTC. This gives the protein CASSQTLSSYEQYF. This chain uses TRBV4-1 with TRBJ2-7, with no clear D. The CDR3 consists of 14 residues. CDR1 and CDR2 from the germline V gene are MGHRA and YSYEKL. Trimming shortened V by 3 bases and J by 0 bases, and 9 bases separated the two germline ends.